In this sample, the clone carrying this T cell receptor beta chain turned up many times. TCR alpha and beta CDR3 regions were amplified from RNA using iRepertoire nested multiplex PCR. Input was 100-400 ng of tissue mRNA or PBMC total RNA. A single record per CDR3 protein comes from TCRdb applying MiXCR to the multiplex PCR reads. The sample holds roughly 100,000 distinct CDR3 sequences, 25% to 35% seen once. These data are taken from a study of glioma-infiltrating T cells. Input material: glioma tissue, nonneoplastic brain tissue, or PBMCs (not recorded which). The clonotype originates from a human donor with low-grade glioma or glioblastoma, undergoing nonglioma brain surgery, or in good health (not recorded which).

Here the CDR3 reads CASSPGTDRESEAFF. CDR3 sequence (DNA): TGTGCCAGCTCACCCGGAACTGACAGGGAATCTGAAGCTTTCTTT. J is TRBJ1-1 and V is TRBV18; TRBD1 matches at 7 bases. The CDR3 loop spans 15 amino acids. From germline, CDR1 is KGHSH and CDR2 LQKENI. After removal of 3 bases from V and 6 bases from J, the junction contained 10 bases not matched to a gene.